What follows describes a single T cell receptor (beta chain). From germline, CDR1 is LGHDT and CDR2 YNNKEL (reference sequence). The CDR3 has 13 amino acids. V lost 2 bases and J 6 bases, leaving 9 bases between the germline ends. The record originates from a study of blood T cell repertoires in COVID-19. Original handling: Amplification of reference gene primers was used by the study to estimate nucleated cell counts. Libraries were prepared by immunoSEQ multiplex PCR; TCRdb keeps only in-frame clonotypes and omits some of them. From that table come the V and J calls and clone size; the DNA was used to work out D and trimming. The sample contains about 170,000 clones, about three quarters of which appear only once.

The TCR was taken from a man in his sixties or seventies with acute or convalescent COVID-19. V gene TRBV3-1 (or the pseudogene TRBV3-2) combines with J gene TRBJ2-3; tentative D call: TRBD1 (5 bases). The sample taken for sequencing was peripheral blood. The CDR3 here is CASSQQGQDTQYF. The CDR3 DNA sequence: TGTGCCAGCAGCCAACAGGGCCAGGATACGCAGTATTTT.